The 8 T cell receptor beta chains reported below all come from one sample, sequenced in a study of T cells after yellow fever vaccination. TCRdb independently ran MiXCR on the 5' RACE reads; one entry per CDR3 protein. The sample has 450,000 to 550,000 distinct CDR3 sequences, 21% seen once. Source: PBMCs, taken 20 to 25 days after the first yellow fever vaccination. These receptors were collected from a man between 18 and 35 years old who received the YFV17D yellow fever vaccine.

The table lists this clonotype with a few counts. This rearrangement joins TRBV21-1 to TRBJ1-4; TRBD1 reflects the table's D call only, with no check against the DNA. TRBV21-1 is a pseudogene locus. This CDR3 comprises 11 residues. CDR3 region: CASNRGEKLFF. The CDR3 DNA follows: TGTGCCAGCAACAGGGGCGAAAAACTGTTTTTT.

Only a few counts were recorded for this clonotype. V and J are TRBV5-1 and TRBJ2-1; 7 bases align to TRBD2. Per germline, CDR1 SGHRS and CDR2 YFSETQ. The CDR3 runs to 13 residues. Trimming cost V 5 bases and J 9 bases; bases outside gene matches: 8. Written as DNA, the CDR3 is TGCGCCAGCAGTTCAAGCGGGGACGGTGAGCAGTTCTTC. Encoded protein: CASSSSGDGEQFF. Supplemented by reference TRBV5-1 and TRBJ2-1, the full variable domain reads KAGVTQTPRYLIKTRGQQVTLSCSPISGHRSVSWYQQTPGQGLQFLFEYFSETQRNKGNFPGRFSGRQFSNSRSEMNVSTLELGDSALYLCASSSSGDGEQFFGPGTRLTVL.

The genes are TRBV7-9 and TRBJ2-3; D is unresolved. Trimming stripped 1 base from V and 6 bases from J, with 11 bases between. Germline lookup yields CDR1 SEHNR and CDR2 FQNEAQ (reference sequence). The CDR3 has 14 amino acids. DNA for the CDR3: TGTGCCAGCAGCTTAGGTAGTTATCTGGATACGCAGTATTTT. Protein: CASSLGSYLDTQYF.

This chain links TRBV6-5 with TRBJ2-3; D uncertain. CDR1 is MNHEY, CDR2 SVGAGI, per germline. Trimming stripped 2 bases from V and 0 bases from J, with 15 bases between. CDR3 length equals 17 residues. The DNA of the CDR3 is TGTGCCAGCAGTTACCTTGTCCCCCAGTCTAGCACAGATACGCAGTATTTT. It translates to CASSYLVPQSSTDTQYF.

This clonotype has a handful of counts. The rearrangement links TRBV12-3 or TRBV12-4 to TRBJ2-1, with TRBD1 matching over 8 bases. Trimming removed 1 base from V and 11 bases from J; junction bases left unmatched: 4. The CDR3 spans 13 residues. CDR3 sequence (DNA): TGTGCCAGCAGTTTAGAGGACAGGGCTAAGCAGTTCTTC. Translating gives CASSLEDRAKQFF.

This clonotype was observed many times. The V and J genes are TRBV11-2 and TRBJ2-7; 8 bases align to TRBD1. Per germline, CDR1 SGHAT and CDR2 FQNNGV. The CDR3 extends over 12 amino acids. With 5 bases clipped from V and 7 bases from J, the junction kept 4 bases outside the gene matches. In DNA, the CDR3 is TGTGCCAGCAGCCGGACAGGGTGGGAGCAGTACTTC. Its protein is CASSRTGWEQYF.

As DNA, the CDR3 is TGTGCCAGCAGTTTACAGGGGGGATTTCGGGAGCAGTACGTC. Translation gives CASSLQGGFREQYV. The chain carries TRBV28 and TRBJ2-7; a weak D match, TRBD1 (7 bases). The germline CDR1 and CDR2 sequences are MDHEN and SYDVKM. CDR3 length: 14 residues. V lost 2 bases to trimming and J lost 7 bases, with 15 bases between them.

This CDR3 is CAGTGQPNEQFF. The DNA for the CDR3 is TGTGCCGGAACGGGACAGCCCAATGAGCAGTTCTTC. The chain couples TRBV30 to TRBJ2-1; TRBD1 agrees at 7 bases. CDR3 length equals 12 residues. Trimming took 8 bases from V and 6 from J; bases not matched to a gene: 7. Germline lookup yields CDR1 GTSNPN and CDR2 SVGIG (reference sequence).